This TCR beta chain was obtained from a study of blood T cell repertoires in COVID-19. The overall study: Material from acute and convalescent COVID-19 was sourced from the United States, Italy and Spain. In each case, the material was cDNA or gDNA derived from T cells, B-cell-depleted T cells, or PBMCs.

Germline loops: CDR1 KGHSH, CDR2 LQKENI. With 6 bases removed from V and 4 bases from J, the gap between germline ends came to 16 bases. CDR3 length: 14 residues. Only in-frame clones appear in the TCRdb table, and some are missing; sequencing was by immunoSEQ multiplex PCR. The table lists a few hundred thousand clones, 80% to 85% of them singletons, with 2% to 2.5% in the top ten. Sequencing was done on a sample of peripheral blood. The chain uses TRBV18 and TRBJ2-7, with D tentatively TRBD2 (5 bases). The clonotype comes from a woman in her fifties or sixties with acute or convalescent COVID-19. The CDR3 protein is CASSGGFNSYEQYF. CDR3 bases: TGTGCCAGCTCCGGAGGATTTAATTCGTACGAGCAGTACTTC.